Listed below are T cell receptor beta chains from one sample, sequenced in a study of T-cell memory formation after mild COVID-19. TCRdb used MiXCR to reprocess the 5' RACE reads, holding one entry per CDR3 protein. The sample consists of around 370,000 distinct CDR3 sequences, over 20% of them appearing once. Sample: PBMCs or a T cell subset sorted from them (not recorded which). Source of these receptors: an adult woman who had mild COVID-19 (a few samples of this study predate the infection). Cell type and time point are not known. Both conserved end residues are part of each CDR3. The D gene is left open where the match is weak. Clone sizes are given selectively: once, few, many, or a class where the clone is expanded.

CDR3nt,CDR3aa,j_gene,abundance,v_gene,d_gene
TGTGCCAGTGGACACTGGACAGGGGCGATTAATCAGCCCCAGCATTTT,CASGHWTGAINQPQHF,TRBJ1-5,-,TRBV19,TRBD1
TGCAGTGCTAGAGAAGAGGGTGGGGGTACCTTC,CSAREEGGGTF,TRBJ1-2,-,TRBV20-1,-
TGTGCCAGCAGCTTATCGGGCGTCCGGGGACTAAACTATGGCTACACCTTC,CASSLSGVRGLNYGYTF,TRBJ1-2,-,TRBV7-2,-
TGCGCCAGCAGCTTGGCCCAACCCTCCGAGCAGTACTTC,CASSLAQPSEQYF,TRBJ2-7,-,TRBV5-1,-
TGTGCCCGTAGCACCGGGACAGGGGGCTACGAGCAGTACTTC,CARSTGTGGYEQYF,TRBJ2-7,-,TRBV19,TRBD1
TGTGCCAGCTCACCGCTGACTAGCGGGAAGACGGTGACCGGGGAGCTGTTTTTT,CASSPLTSGKTVTGELFF,TRBJ2-2,-,TRBV18,TRBD2
TGTGCCAGCAGTCCCACCGGACTAGTCGATACGCAGTATTTT,CASSPTGLVDTQYF,TRBJ2-3,few,TRBV12-3/TRBV12-4,TRBD2
TGTGCCACCAGTGATATAGCTTACAAGAACACCGGGGAGCTGTTTTTT,CATSDIAYKNTGELFF,TRBJ2-2,few,TRBV24-1,-
TGCGCCAGCAGCTCTACCGGGACCCGCACAGATACGCAGTATTTT,CASSSTGTRTDTQYF,TRBJ2-3,few,TRBV5-1,-
TGCGCCAGCAGCCAGAAATGGGGGGGCTCCTACGAGCAGTACTTC,CASSQKWGGSYEQYF,TRBJ2-7,many,TRBV4-3,TRBD2
TGTGCCAGCAGCCCTGACGGGACAGGGTACTACGAGCAGTACTTC,CASSPDGTGYYEQYF,TRBJ2-7,-,TRBV27,TRBD1
TGTGCCAGCAGCATGGGACACTCTGGCGATGAGCAGTTCTTC,CASSMGHSGDEQFF,TRBJ2-1,-,TRBV7-8,-
TGTGCCAGCAGCGAATCCGGGACATTCCTTAGGGAGCAGTACTTC,CASSESGTFLREQYF,TRBJ2-7,-,TRBV9,-
TGTGCCAGCAGATTGCAAGCGGACACCTATGTAGTGCAGTACTTC,CASRLQADTYVVQYF,TRBJ2-7,-,TRBV6-4,-
TGTGCCAGCAGCGTAGGGACCCTGGACACAGATACGCAGTATTTT,CASSVGTLDTDTQYF,TRBJ2-3,many,TRBV9,-
TGTGCCAGCAGTGATGTGAATCCGGGACTAGCGGGGGGGCCTAGGCTTCTTACCCAGCAGTTCTTC,CASSDVNPGLAGGPRLLTQQFF,TRBJ2-1,-,TRBV6-1,TRBD2
TGTGCCTGGAGCAAAGTAGCAGGGTACAATGAGCAGTTCTTC,CAWSKVAGYNEQFF,TRBJ2-1,few,TRBV30,-
TGCGCCAGCAGCCAACTAGCGGAAAGCACAGATACGCAGTATTTT,CASSQLAESTDTQYF,TRBJ2-3,few,TRBV4-1,TRBD2
TGCGCCAGCAGCCAAGGGGTATCGGAGCAAGAGACCCAGTACTTC,CASSQGVSEQETQYF,TRBJ2-5,many,TRBV4-1,-
TGTGCCAGCAGTGAACAGGCTCGAAACTATGGCTACACCTTC,CASSEQARNYGYTF,TRBJ1-2,-,TRBV25-1,-
-,CASSTSYEAEQYF,TRBJ2-7,-,TRBV12-3/TRBV12-4,-
TGTGCCAGCAGTTACGGACAGGGGAGGTCCTACGAGCAGTACTTC,CASSYGQGRSYEQYF,TRBJ2-7,-,TRBV6-6,TRBD1
TGTGCCAGCAGCTTTAGTAGCGGGGGGATCCAAGAGACCCAGTACTTC,CASSFSSGGIQETQYF,TRBJ2-5,-,TRBV7-6,TRBD2
TGCAGTGCTAGAGATTGGGCGTCGGGGACTGAAGCTTTCTTT,CSARDWASGTEAFF,TRBJ1-1,-,TRBV20-1,-
TGTGCCTGGAGTAATGGGGTCTACGAGCAGTACTTC,CAWSNGVYEQYF,TRBJ2-7,-,TRBV30,-
TGTGCCATCAGCTTTGACAGGGGGGTCTCCTACGAGCAGTACTTC,CAISFDRGVSYEQYF,TRBJ2-7,few,TRBV10-3,TRBD1
TGTGCCAGCAGTCCCCGGGGGACGTCACCCCTCCACTTT,CASSPRGTSPLHF,TRBJ1-6,few,TRBV27,-
TGCAGTGCTAGTAGCGCTAGCTCCTACGAGCAGTACTTC,CSASSASSYEQYF,TRBJ2-7,many,TRBV20-1,-
TGTGCCAGCAGTTACGGGACGGCGAATGGCTACACCTTC,CASSYGTANGYTF,TRBJ1-2,-,TRBV12-3/TRBV12-4,-
TGCGCCAGCAGCTCTCGGACAGGGGGTTACAATGAGCAGTTCTTC,CASSSRTGGYNEQFF,TRBJ2-1,few,TRBV5-1,TRBD1
TGCAGTGCTAGAGAACCCGGGATGAAATATTCACCCCTCCACTTT,CSAREPGMKYSPLHF,TRBJ1-6,few,TRBV20-1,-
TGTGACACCAGTGAGAGGGGAGCAGGGTCCCCTTCGTCGCAGTTCTTC,CDTSERGAGSPSSQFF,TRBJ2-1,-,TRBV10-3,-
TGTGCCAGCCGGGGAGCGCGCGCTGGCCCCTACGAGCAGTACTTC,CASRGARAGPYEQYF,TRBJ2-7,few,TRBV6-5,-
TGTGCCACCAGTGATACGACACTAGCGGGAGTAGAGACCCAGTACTTC,CATSDTTLAGVETQYF,TRBJ2-5,-,TRBV24-1,TRBD2
TGTGCCAGCAGTTTATGGGGGTCAGGGGGCCCCTACGAGCAGTACTTC,CASSLWGSGGPYEQYF,TRBJ2-7,-,TRBV27,TRBD1
TGTGCCAGCAGCCTGGACCGGAGCTATCAGCCCCAGCATTTT,CASSLDRSYQPQHF,TRBJ1-5,few,TRBV2,-
TGCGCCAGCAGCCAAGATTCTGCAGGACGGGAGCCCTACAATGAGCAGTTCTTC,CASSQDSAGREPYNEQFF,TRBJ2-1,few,TRBV4-3,-
TGTGCCAGCAGCCCCAGACTAGCGGGAGCCGTTCATGCCAAATACAATGAGCAGTTCTTC,CASSPRLAGAVHAKYNEQFF,TRBJ2-1,-,TRBV7-9,TRBD2
TGCGCCAGCAGTACCGGGACAGGGAGTACAGATACGCAGTATTTT,CASSTGTGSTDTQYF,TRBJ2-3,few,TRBV5-1,TRBD1
TGTGCCAGCAGCTTAACGGGGGGGGACGCCGGGGAGCTGTTTTTT,CASSLTGGDAGELFF,TRBJ2-2,few,TRBV7-3,TRBD2
TGCGCCAGCAGCTTGGAGCGTAGCGGGGGGCCCACAGATACGCAGTATTTT,CASSLERSGGPTDTQYF,TRBJ2-3,-,TRBV5-1,TRBD2
TGTGCCAGCAGTGAATTGCGGACCTCCGAGCAGTACTTC,CASSELRTSEQYF,TRBJ2-7,few,TRBV25-1,-
TGTGCCAGCACCCCTTTAGGGACAGCGAACACTGAAGCTTTCTTT,CASTPLGTANTEAFF,TRBJ1-1,-,TRBV2,TRBD1